This T cell receptor (beta chain) emerged from a study of blood T cells in healthy people across ages. Whole-study findings and limits: Donor CMV status, an unknown factor, possibly confounded changes in expanded clonotypes. Age showed a roughly linear inverse relationship with TCR beta diversity per million T cells.

PCR was performed a second time for roughly 7 to 11 cycles using a sample-barcoded 5' primer and a J-beta primer mix. Via MiXCR, TCRdb re-called the 5' RACE reads, giving one row per CDR3 protein. The table records some 940,000 distinct CDR3 sequences, just under 30% of them present only once. The germline CDR1 and CDR2 sequences are MNHEY and SVGAGI. CDR3 length equals 13 residues. Trimming pared 0 bases from V and 6 bases from J, leaving 6 bases between. With regard to this clonotype: The antigen is not known. This may come from a read error, since a much larger clone is one base off.

These data were also filed under a second study, of T cells of mothers and their children.

The sample comprised blood. The receptor comes from a woman in her thirties or forties in good health. The chain recombines TRBV6-5 with TRBJ2-1; D remains unclear. CDR3 DNA: TGTGCCAGCAGTTACTCTGACACCAATGAGCAGTTCTTC. Its translation is CASSYSDTNEQFF.